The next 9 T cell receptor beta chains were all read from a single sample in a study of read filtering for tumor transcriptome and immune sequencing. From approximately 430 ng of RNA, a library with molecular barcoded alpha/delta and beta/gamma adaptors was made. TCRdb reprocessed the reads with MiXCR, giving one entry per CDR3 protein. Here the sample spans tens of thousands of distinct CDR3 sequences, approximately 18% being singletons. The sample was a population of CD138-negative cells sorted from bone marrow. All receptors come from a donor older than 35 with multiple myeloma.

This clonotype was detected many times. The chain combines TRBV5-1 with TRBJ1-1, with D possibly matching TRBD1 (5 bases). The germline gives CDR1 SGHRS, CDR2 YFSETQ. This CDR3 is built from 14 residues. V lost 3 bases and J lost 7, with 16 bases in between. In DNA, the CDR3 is TGCGCCAGCAGCTCCCTCGGGGCGGGAGGTGAAGCTTTCTTT. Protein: CASSSLGAGGEAFF.

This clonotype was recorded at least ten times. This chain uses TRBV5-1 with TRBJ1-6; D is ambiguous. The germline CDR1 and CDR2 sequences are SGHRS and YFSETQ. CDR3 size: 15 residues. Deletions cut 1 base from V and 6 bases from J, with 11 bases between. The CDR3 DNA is TGCGCCAGCAGCTTGTATAGTGGAGCTAATTCACCCCTCCACTTT. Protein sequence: CASSLYSGANSPLHF. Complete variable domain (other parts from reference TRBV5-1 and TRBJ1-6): KAGVTQTPRYLIKTRGQQVTLSCSPISGHRSVSWYQQTPGQGLQFLFEYFSETQRNKGNFPGRFSGRQFSNSRSEMNVSTLELGDSALYLCASSLYSGANSPLHFGNGTRLTVT.

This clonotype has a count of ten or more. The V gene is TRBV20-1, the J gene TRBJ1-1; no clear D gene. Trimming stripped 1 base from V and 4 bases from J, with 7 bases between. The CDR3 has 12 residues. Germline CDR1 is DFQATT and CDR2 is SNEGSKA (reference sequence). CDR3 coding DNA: TGCAGTGCTAGAGTCGGCAGCACTGAAGCTTTCTTT. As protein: CSARVGSTEAFF.

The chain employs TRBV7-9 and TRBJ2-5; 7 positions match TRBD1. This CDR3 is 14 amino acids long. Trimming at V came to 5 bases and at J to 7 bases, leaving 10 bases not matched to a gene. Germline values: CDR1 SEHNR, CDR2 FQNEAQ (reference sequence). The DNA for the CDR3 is TGTGCCAGCAGCCTAGGGACAGCGAAACGGACCCAGTACTTC. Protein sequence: CASSLGTAKRTQYF.

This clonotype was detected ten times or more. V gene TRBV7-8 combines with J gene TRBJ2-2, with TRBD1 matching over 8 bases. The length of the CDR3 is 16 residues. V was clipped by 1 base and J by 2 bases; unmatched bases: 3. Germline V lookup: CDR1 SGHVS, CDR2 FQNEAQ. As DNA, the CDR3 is TGTGCCAGCAGCTTAGGAACAGGGGGTAACACCGGGGAGCTGTTTTTT. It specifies CASSLGTGGNTGELFF. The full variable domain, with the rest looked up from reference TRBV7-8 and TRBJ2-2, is GAGVSQSPRYKVAKRGQDVALRCDPISGHVSLFWYQQALGQGPEFLTYFQNEAQLDKSGLPSDRFFAERPEGSVSTLKIQRTQQEDSAVYLCASSLGTGGNTGELFFGEGSRLTVL.

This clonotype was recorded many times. The CDR3 sequence is CASSLAVADNSPLHF. CDR3 in DNA: TGTGCCAGCAGCTTAGCAGTGGCAGATAATTCACCCCTCCACTTT. The chain uses TRBV7-9 and TRBJ1-6; D unresolved. The CDR3 is 15 residues long. The V end lost 0 bases, the J end lost 5 bases, and 8 bases lay between the germline ends. CDR1 SEHNR and CDR2 FQNEAQ come from the germline V gene (reference sequence).

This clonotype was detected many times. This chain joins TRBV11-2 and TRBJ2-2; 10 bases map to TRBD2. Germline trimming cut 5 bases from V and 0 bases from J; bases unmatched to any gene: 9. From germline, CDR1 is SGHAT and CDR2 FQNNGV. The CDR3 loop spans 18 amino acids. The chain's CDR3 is CASSPKPTSGANTGELFF. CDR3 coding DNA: TGTGCCAGCAGCCCAAAACCTACTAGCGGGGCGAACACCGGGGAGCTGTTTTTT.

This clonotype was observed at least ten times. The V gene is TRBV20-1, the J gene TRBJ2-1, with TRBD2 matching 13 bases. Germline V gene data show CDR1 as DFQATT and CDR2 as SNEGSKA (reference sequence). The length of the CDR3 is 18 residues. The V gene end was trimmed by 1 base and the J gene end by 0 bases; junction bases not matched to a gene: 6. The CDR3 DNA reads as TGCAGTGCTAGAGGGGGACTAGCGGGATATAGCTCCTACAATGAGCAGTTCTTC. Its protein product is CSARGGLAGYSSYNEQFF.

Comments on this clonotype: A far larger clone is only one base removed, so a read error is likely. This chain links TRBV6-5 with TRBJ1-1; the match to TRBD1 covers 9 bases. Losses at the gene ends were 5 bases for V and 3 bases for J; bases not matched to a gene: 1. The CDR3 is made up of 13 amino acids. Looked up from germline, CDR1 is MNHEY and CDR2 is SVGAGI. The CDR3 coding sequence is TGTGCCAGCAGTCGGGACAGGGACACTGAAGCTTTCTTT. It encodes CASSRDRDTEAFF.